This T cell receptor beta chain is from a study of blood T cell repertoires in COVID-19. Background on the study: Acute-phase and convalescent COVID-19 samples originated in the United States, Italy and Spain.

The germline V gene encodes CDR1 SGHTA and CDR2 FQGTGA. The J segment lost 7 bases and the V segment lost 5 bases, leaving 8 bases of the junction unmatched. CDR3 length: 15 amino acids. Individuals aged 18 to 89 years were recruited from 24 US areas. Participants' reported clinical history set cohort assignment. Source study methods: Nucleated cell number was recorded as an estimate derived from reference gene primer amplification. Only in-frame clones appear in the TCRdb table, and some are missing; sequencing was by immunoSEQ multiplex PCR. D and trimming were read from the DNA, whereas the V and J calls and clone size are those reported in that table. Among approximately 150,000 clones listed, approximately 82% were seen once.

The genes are TRBV7-3 and TRBJ2-5, with 12 bases fitting TRBD1. Sequencing used PBMCs or T cells enriched from blood (not recorded which). The sequence was collected from a man in his forties or fifties who had recovered from COVID-19. In DNA form, the CDR3 reads TGTGCCAGCAGCCGGGACAGGGGGCCCTCTAGGACCCAGTACTTC. It codes for CASSRDRGPSRTQYF.